This is a list of T cell receptor beta chains from one sample in a study of T cells after posttransplantation cyclophosphamide. Repertoires were generated with immunoSEQ multiplex PCR, while TCRdb's copy carries only in-frame clones and drops some. Sampling found 35,000 to 40,000 clones, none seen once. Material for sequencing was PBMCs. The receptor source for this set is a man aged 45-65 years in good health, CMV-negative, and a related stem cell transplant donor. The CDR3 runs from the conserved cysteine through the conserved F or W. D genes are given only for firm matches. Some rows have no size entry. The others give once, few or many, or a class for an expanded clone.

clone size: many; V gene: TRBV7-9; J gene: TRBJ1-2; D gene: .; CDR3 protein: CASSFGVDGYTF; CDR3 DNA: TGTGCCAGCAGCTTTGGAGTAGATGGCTACACCTTC
clone size: many; V gene: TRBV18; J gene: TRBJ1-2; D gene: TRBD1; CDR3 protein: CASSPSATGTYYGYTF; CDR3 DNA: TGTGCCAGCTCACCAAGCGCGACAGGGACTTACTATGGCTACACCTTC
clone size: .; V gene: TRBV10-3; J gene: TRBJ1-6; D gene: TRBD1; CDR3 protein: CAISESGTAYNSPLHF; CDR3 DNA: TGTGCCATCAGTGAGTCTGGGACAGCCTATAATTCACCCCTCCACTTT
clone size: many; V gene: TRBV2; J gene: TRBJ1-1; D gene: TRBD1; CDR3 protein: CASSGTGVMNTEAFF; CDR3 DNA: TGTGCCAGCAGTGGGACAGGGGTCATGAACACTGAAGCTTTCTTT
clone size: many; V gene: TRBV5-4; J gene: TRBJ2-1; D gene: .; CDR3 protein: CASSFGSSGTGEQFF; CDR3 DNA: TGTGCCAGCAGTTTCGGTTCTAGCGGGACAGGTGAGCAGTTCTTC
clone size: many; V gene: TRBV19; J gene: TRBJ2-5; D gene: TRBD2; CDR3 protein: CASSIDVTGTSGKETQYF; CDR3 DNA: TGTGCCAGTAGTATAGACGTGACCGGGACTAGCGGGAAAGAGACCCAGTACTTC
clone size: many; V gene: TRBV19; J gene: TRBJ2-7; D gene: .; CDR3 protein: CASSIDRGLSYEQYF; CDR3 DNA: TGTGCCAGTAGTATAGATCGGGGTCTCTCCTACGAGCAGTACTTC
clone size: many; V gene: TRBV29-1; J gene: TRBJ1-1; D gene: .; CDR3 protein: CSPSNEATEAFF; CDR3 DNA: TGCAGCCCTTCAAATGAAGCCACTGAAGCTTTCTTT
clone size: few; V gene: TRBV27; J gene: TRBJ2-7; D gene: TRBD2; CDR3 protein: CASSLKGLAGGFYEQYF; CDR3 DNA: TGTGCCAGCAGTTTAAAGGGACTAGCGGGAGGTTTCTACGAGCAGTACTTC
clone size: few; V gene: TRBV4-2; J gene: TRBJ2-5; D gene: TRBD2; CDR3 protein: CASSQALAGKREQYF; CDR3 DNA: TGTGCCAGCAGCCAAGCCCTAGCGGGAAAGAGGGAGCAGTACTTC
clone size: many; V gene: TRBV2; J gene: TRBJ2-7; D gene: .; CDR3 protein: CASSESSFYEQYF; CDR3 DNA: TGTGCCAGCAGTGAATCTAGCTTCTACGAGCAGTACTTC
clone size: many; V gene: TRBV27; J gene: TRBJ2-7; D gene: TRBD2; CDR3 protein: CASSPGLAGGLAYEQYF; CDR3 DNA: TGTGCCAGCAGTCCGGGACTAGCGGGAGGATTGGCCTACGAGCAGTACTTC
clone size: many; V gene: TRBV5-5; J gene: TRBJ2-7; D gene: .; CDR3 protein: CASSFGRSSYEQYF; CDR3 DNA: TGTGCCAGCAGCTTTGGCAGGTCCTCCTACGAGCAGTACTTC
clone size: many; V gene: TRBV7-3; J gene: TRBJ2-1; D gene: TRBD2; CDR3 protein: CASSLTRGLAGGYNEQFF; CDR3 DNA: TGTGCCAGCAGCTTAACTCGGGGACTAGCGGGAGGGTACAATGAGCAGTTCTTC
clone size: few; V gene: TRBV19; J gene: TRBJ2-7; D gene: TRBD2; CDR3 protein: CASSSSGGITYEQYF; CDR3 DNA: TGTGCCAGTAGTTCTAGCGGGGGTATAACCTACGAGCAGTACTTC
clone size: many; V gene: TRBV29-1; J gene: TRBJ2-3; D gene: TRBD1; CDR3 protein: CSVAPGGSTDTQYF; CDR3 DNA: TGCAGCGTGGCCCCAGGGGGTAGCACAGATACGCAGTATTTT
clone size: few; V gene: TRBV7-2; J gene: TRBJ1-5; D gene: .; CDR3 protein: CASGYTGQPQHF; CDR3 DNA: TGTGCCAGCGGATATACAGGACAGCCCCAGCATTTT
clone size: many; V gene: TRBV5-1; J gene: TRBJ2-5; D gene: .; CDR3 protein: CASSLGTAETQYF; CDR3 DNA: TGCGCCAGCAGCTTGGGGACAGCAGAGACCCAGTACTTC
clone size: many; V gene: TRBV5-1; J gene: TRBJ2-1; D gene: .; CDR3 protein: CASTGGGYNEQFF; CDR3 DNA: TGCGCCAGCACTGGGGGCGGATACAATGAGCAGTTCTTC
clone size: many; V gene: TRBV5-1; J gene: TRBJ2-1; D gene: .; CDR3 protein: CASSLAGADTAEQFF; CDR3 DNA: TGCGCCAGCAGCTTGGCTGGGGCCGATACGGCTGAGCAGTTCTTC
clone size: many; V gene: TRBV19; J gene: TRBJ1-2; D gene: TRBD1; CDR3 protein: CATGDRGNYGYTF; CDR3 DNA: TGTGCCACTGGGGACAGAGGTAACTATGGCTACACCTTC
clone size: many; V gene: TRBV27; J gene: TRBJ2-7; D gene: .; CDR3 protein: CASSSLGIKGDEQYF; CDR3 DNA: TGTGCCAGCAGTTCGCTGGGGATTAAGGGGGACGAGCAGTACTTC